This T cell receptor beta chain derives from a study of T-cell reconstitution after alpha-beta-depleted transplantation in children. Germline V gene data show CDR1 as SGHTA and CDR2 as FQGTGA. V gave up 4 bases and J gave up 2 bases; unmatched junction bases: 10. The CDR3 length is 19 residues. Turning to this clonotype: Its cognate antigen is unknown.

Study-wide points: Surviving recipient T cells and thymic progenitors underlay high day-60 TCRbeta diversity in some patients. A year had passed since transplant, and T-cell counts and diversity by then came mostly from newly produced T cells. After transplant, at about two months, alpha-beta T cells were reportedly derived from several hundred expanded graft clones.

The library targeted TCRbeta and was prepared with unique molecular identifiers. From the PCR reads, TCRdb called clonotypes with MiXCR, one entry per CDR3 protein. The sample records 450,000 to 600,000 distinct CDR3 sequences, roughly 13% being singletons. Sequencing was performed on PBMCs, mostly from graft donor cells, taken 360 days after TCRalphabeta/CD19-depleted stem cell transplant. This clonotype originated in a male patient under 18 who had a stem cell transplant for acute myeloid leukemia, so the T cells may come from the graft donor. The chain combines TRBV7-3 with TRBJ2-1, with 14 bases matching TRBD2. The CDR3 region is CASSSNPGTSGRPYNEQFF. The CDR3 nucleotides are TGTGCCAGCAGCTCTAACCCCGGGACTAGCGGGAGACCCTACAATGAGCAGTTCTTC.